This passage covers 23 T cell receptor beta chains from one sample sequenced in a study of Ad26.COV2.S vaccination and SARS-CoV-2 variants. Treatment reported: around 19 received Ad26.COV2.S at low or high dose, single or two shots; roughly 5 received placebo; per-sample allocation not given. The samples date from day 63 after the first vaccine or placebo injection. Sequencing was performed with immunoSEQ multiplex PCR; in TCRdb, only in-frame clones are kept and a portion is missing. The sample yields about 480,000 clones, approximately 88% seen once. Here the sequenced sample was peripheral blood, taken in a trial of Ad26.COV2.S vaccine versus placebo. The origin of the receptors is a person aged 18-65 years who received the Ad26.COV2.S COVID-19 vaccine or a placebo.

The rearrangement links TRBV11-2 to TRBJ1-1, with a tentative D call TRBD1 (5 bases). This CDR3 has 14 residues. Trimming stripped 5 bases from V and 1 base from J, with 11 bases between. Germline V gene lookup returns CDR1 SGHAT and CDR2 FQNNGV. CDR3 residues: CASSRGTANTEAFF. The CDR3 DNA reads TGTGCCAGCAGCAGAGGGACGGCGAACACTGAAGCTTTCTTT.

Here the CDR3 reads CASSPRNPDAGSGKLFF. The CDR3 DNA sequence: TGTGCCAGCAGTCCTAGAAACCCGGACGCAGGTAGTGGAAAACTGTTTTTT. This sequence joins TRBV3-1 (or the pseudogene TRBV3-2) and TRBJ1-4, with D uncertain. The CDR3 loop spans 17 amino acids. V was shortened by 6 bases and J by 10 bases, with 27 bases between the two germline ends. CDR1 is LGHDT, CDR2 YNNKEL, per germline (reference sequence).

V usage is TRBV14 and J usage is TRBJ2-1; D call uncertain. CDR1 and CDR2 (germline): SGHDN, FVKESK. There are 13 residues in the CDR3. Trimming removed 4 bases at V and 7 bases at J, with 11 bases between. CDR3 in amino acids: CASSRDHMNEQFF. Written as DNA, the CDR3 is TGTGCCAGCAGCCGAGACCATATGAATGAGCAGTTCTTC.

The chain couples TRBV5-4 to TRBJ2-5; 10 positions match TRBD2. With V trimmed by 0 bases and J by 4 bases, 6 bases remained unmatched. Germline V gene data show CDR1 as SGHNT and CDR2 as YYREEE (reference sequence). This CDR3 has 16 residues. CDR3 DNA: TGTGCCAGCAGCTTGGAGCTAGCGGGAGTAGGAGAGACCCAGTACTTC. Protein sequence: CASSLELAGVGETQYF.

This clone has a single count. The V call is TRBV4-3, the J call TRBJ1-3; maybe TRBD1 (5 bases). The length of the CDR3 is 17 residues. Trimming took 4 bases from V and 0 from J, leaving 16 bases between them. Germline V CDR1 and CDR2: LGHNA, YSLEER. CDR3 amino acids: CASSPQVGGYSGNTIYF. The CDR3 DNA follows: TGCGCCAGCAGCCCACAGGTTGGGGGGTACTCTGGAAACACCATATATTTT.

The chain combines TRBV19 with TRBJ2-7, with D unresolved. The V gene's germline CDR1 is LNHDA and CDR2 SQIVND (reference sequence). The CDR3 consists of 12 residues. Trimming pared 2 bases from V and 2 bases from J, leaving 4 bases between. The CDR3 DNA sequence: TGTGCCAGTAGTATATTCCCCTACGAGCAGTACTTC. This encodes CASSIFPYEQYF.

The CDR3 DNA reads TGTGCCAGCAGCTTGCCAGTTGAAGAGACCCAGTACTTC. It yields the protein CASSLPVEETQYF. The chain couples TRBV7-8 to TRBJ2-5, with unresolved D. This CDR3 comprises 13 residues. Trimming took off 3 bases at V and 3 bases at J, with 8 bases between the two ends. Germline lookup yields CDR1 SGHVS and CDR2 FQNEAQ.

This chain connects TRBV5-1 to TRBJ2-5; 8 bases fit TRBD2. The CDR3 loop spans 13 amino acids. Germline CDR1 is SGHRS and CDR2 is YFSETQ. J was trimmed by 5 bases and V by 7 bases; bases with no gene match: 7. In DNA, the CDR3 is TGCGCCAGCTATCTAGCGGGCACCGAGACCCAGTACTTC. As protein: CASYLAGTETQYF.

This chain uses TRBV7-9 with TRBJ1-1, with 7 bases that match TRBD1. Per the germline V gene, CDR1 is SEHNR and CDR2 is FQNEAQ (reference sequence). Unmatched junction bases numbered 12, after V lost 5 bases and J lost 0 bases. This CDR3 region has 17 residues. As DNA, the CDR3 is TGTGCCAGCAGCGAAGGGGGCCGGACAGGTTTGAACACTGAAGCTTTCTTT. Protein: CASSEGGRTGLNTEAFF.

The chain couples TRBV7-2 to TRBJ2-7; the match to TRBD1 covers 9 bases. The germline CDR1 and CDR2 sequences are SGHTA and FQGNSA. The CDR3 length is 15 residues. V gave up 5 bases and J gave up 3 bases; unmatched junction bases: 8. CDR3 DNA sequence: TGTGCCAGCAGCCTAAGGACAGGGGTCCTCTACGAGCAGTACTTC. This gives the protein CASSLRTGVLYEQYF.

The chain links TRBV5-4 to TRBJ1-5; D gene ambiguous. The CDR3 covers 16 residues. Germline CDR1 is SGHNT and CDR2 is YYREEE (reference sequence). The ends were cut back, 4 bases at V and 4 bases at J, with 18 bases in the middle. DNA of the CDR3: TGTGCCAGCAGCCCCGGAACGGGCCGGCTAAATCAGCCCCAGCATTTT. Encoded protein: CASSPGTGRLNQPQHF.

The chain has TRBV7-6 and TRBJ2-3; 9 bases match TRBD1. Germline loops: CDR1 SGHVS, CDR2 FNYEAQ. The CDR3 runs to 15 residues. The V gene end was trimmed by 7 bases and the J gene end by 3 bases; junction bases not matched to a gene: 8. The CDR3 reads CASTVRDRVTDTQYF. DNA for the CDR3: TGTGCCAGCACGGTCCGGGACAGGGTAACAGATACGCAGTATTTT.

The V and J genes are TRBV29-1 and TRBJ1-1; TRBD1 might be the D (6 bases). The CDR3 totals 14 residues. Germline CDR1 is SQVTM and CDR2 is ANQGSEA. Deletions cut 7 bases from V and 0 bases from J, with 15 bases between. CDR3 in amino acids: CSAGQLTLNTEAFF. The CDR3 DNA reads TGCAGCGCCGGACAGCTTACGCTGAACACTGAAGCTTTCTTT.

The V gene is TRBV5-5, the J gene TRBJ1-5, with D maybe TRBD1 (5 bases). Looked up from germline, CDR1 is SGHKS and CDR2 is YYEKEE (reference sequence). The CDR3 is made up of 17 amino acids. Trimming removed 0 bases from V and 0 bases from J, with 13 bases in between. As DNA, the CDR3 is TGTGCCAGCAGCTTGGTGGGTGGACAAAGTAGCAATCAGCCCCAGCATTTT. Translating it yields CASSLVGGQSSNQPQHF.

V and J are TRBV19 and TRBJ1-4; TRBD1 is a possible D gene (5 bases). The CDR3 covers 15 residues. Germline-derived CDR1 and CDR2 are LNHDA and SQIVND (reference sequence). V was shortened by 5 bases and J by 0 bases, with 10 bases between the two germline ends. CDR3 in amino acids: CASSRGLTTNEKLFF. DNA for the CDR3: TGTGCCAGTAGTCGGGGGTTGACAACTAATGAAAAACTGTTTTTT.

The chain employs TRBV28 and TRBJ2-7; D remains unclear. Germline V gene data show CDR1 as MDHEN and CDR2 as SYDVKM. V gave up 7 bases and J gave up 9 bases, with 16 bases separating them. CDR3 length equals 12 residues. The CDR3 region has the DNA TGTGCCAGCACTGAGTTCCCGACCGTGCAGTACTTC. Translated, it gives CASTEFPTVQYF.

The chain uses TRBV24-1 and TRBJ2-2, with a tentative D call TRBD2 (6 bases). The CDR3 sequence is 14 residues long. The V gene lost 9 bases and the J gene lost 4 bases, with 14 bases spanning the gap. The germline gives CDR1 KGHDR, CDR2 SFDVKD. The CDR3 coding sequence is TGTGCCACCGGTGGGAGGACGAGCACCGGGGAGCTGTTTTTT. Translation gives CATGGRTSTGELFF.

The V call is TRBV28, the J call TRBJ1-2, with 8 positions matching TRBD1. The CDR3 length is 19 residues. The germline V gene has CDR1 MDHEN and CDR2 SYDVKM. V shed 3 bases and J 4 bases; nucleotides not matched to a gene: 19. CDR3 bases: TGTGCCAGCAGTTTCATCGGGCGGCCGGACAGGGACCCCCCCTATGGCTACACCTTC. Its protein is CASSFIGRPDRDPPYGYTF.

The chain couples TRBV20-1 to TRBJ2-7; D remains ambiguous. The CDR3 sequence is 17 residues long. Trimming removed 3 bases from V and 0 bases from J, with 21 bases in between. Germline V gene data show CDR1 as DFQATT and CDR2 as SNEGSKA (reference sequence). The CDR3 region has the DNA TGCAGTGCTAGTGTACAGCTTCGAGCCCTTAGCTCCTACGAGCAGTACTTC. Protein sequence: CSASVQLRALSSYEQYF.

The genes are TRBV19 and TRBJ2-1; TRBD2 matches 9 bases. The CDR3 is 13 amino acids. Per germline, CDR1 LNHDA and CDR2 SQIVND (reference sequence). V dropped 6 bases and J dropped 5; count of bases not matched to a gene: 2. Written as DNA, the CDR3 is TGTGCCAGTAGGACTAGCGGAAACAATGAGCAGTTCTTC. Residues: CASRTSGNNEQFF.

This chain connects TRBV19 to TRBJ2-1; D gene uncertain. V was pared by 3 bases and J by 1 base, with 10 bases between. Germline CDR1 reads LNHDA; CDR2 reads SQIVND (reference sequence). The CDR3 is made up of 15 amino acids. This CDR3 reads CASSMVAKSYNEQFF. CDR3 nucleotide sequence: TGTGCCAGTAGTATGGTGGCTAAATCCTACAATGAGCAGTTCTTC.

The genes are TRBV19 and TRBJ1-1, with 7 positions matching TRBD1. V lost 7 bases and J lost 1; bases outside the gene matches: 6. This CDR3 region has 14 residues. CDR1 LNHDA and CDR2 SQIVND come from the germline V gene (reference sequence). CDR3 nucleotides: TGTGCCAGTACACAGGGGCCGAGGAACACTGAAGCTTTCTTT. It yields the protein CASTQGPRNTEAFF.

This chain joins TRBV7-2 and TRBJ1-6; the D is unclear. Germline CDR1 and CDR2: SGHTA and FQGNSA. The CDR3 runs 13 residues. The germline V and J ends were trimmed by 5 bases and 7 bases, with 9 bases remaining between them. This CDR3 is CASSPKGNSPLHF. The CDR3 coding sequence is TGTGCCAGCAGCCCCAAAGGGAATTCACCCCTCCACTTT. Supplemented by reference TRBV7-2 and TRBJ1-6, the full variable domain reads GAGVSQSPSNKVTEKGKDVELRCDPISGHTALYWYRQSLGQGLEFLIYFQGNSAPDKSGLPSDRFSAERTGGSVSTLTIQRTQQEDSAVYLCASSPKGNSPLHFGNGTRLTVT.